Following are 32 T cell receptor beta chains from one sample sequenced in a study of blood T cell repertoires in COVID-19. The repertoire was sequenced with immunoSEQ multiplex PCR; TCRdb's copy has only in-frame clones and lacks some. This sample has 150,000 to 200,000 clones, with over 75% found just once. Source material: peripheral blood. The receptors derive from a man aged 50-59 years with acute or convalescent COVID-19.

The chain uses TRBV6-6 and TRBJ1-6; 7 bases are shared with TRBD1. The junction had 2 bases not matched to a gene; V was cut back by 5 bases and J by 7 bases. The length of the CDR3 is 13 residues. Germline V gene sequence: CDR1 MNHNY, CDR2 SVGAGI (reference sequence). CDR3 sequence reads: CASSGDRNSPLHF. As DNA, the CDR3 is TGTGCCAGCAGTGGGGACAGAAATTCACCCCTCCACTTT.

The genes are TRBV7-6 and TRBJ1-3; D gene unclear. CDR3 length: 16 amino acids. Trimming stripped 5 bases from V and 0 bases from J, with 14 bases between. The V gene's germline CDR1 is SGHVS and CDR2 FNYEAQ. The CDR3 nucleotides read TGTGCCAGCAGCAACCAAGGTCGAGGCTCTGGAAACACCATATATTTT. It codes for CASSNQGRGSGNTIYF. The full variable domain, in which reference TRBV7-6 and TRBJ1-3 provide the parts outside the CDR3, is GAGVSQSPRYKVTKRGQDVALRCDPISGHVSLYWYRQALGQGPEFLTYFNYEAQQDKSGLPNDRFSAERPEGSISTLTIQRTEQRDSAMYRCASSNQGRGSGNTIYFGEGSWLTVV.

The genes are TRBV21-1 and TRBJ1-6; the D call in the table, TRBD1, was not verified against the DNA. TRBV21-1 has pseudogene status. The CDR3 is 16 amino acids. CDR3 DNA: TGTGCCAGCAGCAAAGAGTGGACAGGGTGGTATTCACCCCTCCACTTT. This translates into CASSKEWTGWYSPLHF.

This chain joins TRBV11-3 and TRBJ2-3; 15 bases are a match to TRBD2. The J segment lost 2 bases and the V segment lost 5 bases, leaving 2 bases of the junction unmatched. CDR3 length: 16 residues. Germline assignment: CDR1 SGHNT and CDR2 YENEEA. The CDR3 sequence is CASSRTSGGVTDTQYF. The CDR3 region has the DNA TGTGCCAGCAGCCGGACTAGCGGGGGGGTCACAGATACGCAGTATTTT.

The chain links TRBV4-1 to TRBJ2-2, with D unresolved. Germline CDR1 MGHRA, CDR2 YSYEKL. V lost 0 bases and J 1 base, leaving 6 bases between the germline ends. The CDR3 runs 15 residues. CDR3 DNA: TGCGCCAGCAGCCAAGACTCAGTGAACACCGGGGAGCTGTTTTTT. Residues: CASSQDSVNTGELFF.

The V gene is TRBV7-9, the J gene TRBJ1-1, with 7 bases matching TRBD1. Per the germline V gene, CDR1 is SEHNR and CDR2 is FQNEAQ (reference sequence). The CDR3 loop spans 14 amino acids. With V trimmed by 6 bases and J by 3 bases, 7 bases remained unmatched. The CDR3 loop is CASRPPTGDTEAFF. CDR3 nucleotide sequence: TGTGCCAGCAGACCACCCACAGGGGACACTGAAGCTTTCTTT.

The CDR3 nucleotides are TGTGCCAGCAGCCCTGCCCATAGCTTAGGGACTAGCGGACGTGAGCAGTTCTTC. It specifies CASSPAHSLGTSGREQFF. The genes are TRBV7-2 and TRBJ2-1; TRBD2 matches at 11 bases. CDR1 and CDR2 (germline): SGHTA, FQGNSA. The J segment lost 9 bases and the V segment lost 5 bases, leaving 18 bases of the junction unmatched. The CDR3 totals 18 residues.

This clone was detected only once. The chain uses TRBV27 and TRBJ1-2, with TRBD1 as a possible D gene (5 bases). CDR3 length: 16 amino acids. The V end lost 5 bases, the J end lost 4 bases, and 20 bases lay between the germline ends. Germline CDR1 MNHEY, CDR2 SMNVEV (reference sequence). CDR3 sequence: CASSHRGRVGTYGYTF. CDR3 sequence (DNA): TGTGCCAGCAGTCATAGAGGCAGGGTCGGAACCTATGGCTACACCTTC.

The chain employs TRBV11-1 and TRBJ2-2, with 8 bases that match TRBD1. The CDR3 loop spans 15 amino acids. V trimming: 5 bases; J trimming: 4 bases; junction bases outside the gene matches: 6. CDR1 is SGHAT, CDR2 FQDESV, per germline (reference sequence). For the CDR3, the DNA is TGTGCCAGCAGCGAACAGGGGGGAAGCACCGGGGAGCTGTTTTTT. This translates into CASSEQGGSTGELFF.

In DNA form, the CDR3 reads TGTGCCAGCAGTTCGTCGACCGGGGGGGACGATGAAAAACTGTTTTTT. Translating it yields CASSSSTGGDDEKLFF. The chain combines TRBV27 with TRBJ1-4; possible D gene TRBD1, 5 bases. Germline CDR1 and CDR2: MNHEY and SMNVEV (reference sequence). The CDR3 totals 16 residues. Trimming removed 4 bases at V and 6 bases at J, with 18 bases between.

The chain couples TRBV6-6 to TRBJ2-3; D possibly corresponds to TRBD1 (6 bases). The CDR3 totals 12 residues. Looked up from germline, CDR1 is MNHNY and CDR2 is SVGAGI (reference sequence). Trimming stripped 8 bases from V and 0 bases from J, with 6 bases between. The CDR3 protein is CASGQSTDTQYF. CDR3 in DNA: TGTGCCAGCGGACAGAGCACAGATACGCAGTATTTT.

Of note for this clone: Mismatch with germline at one junction end may stem from a read error. This sequence joins TRBV11-2 and TRBJ2-7; 16 nucleotides align to TRBD2. Germline V gene data show CDR1 as SGHAT and CDR2 as FQNNGV. The CDR3 spans 14 residues. DNA of the CDR3: TGTGCCAGCAGCCTGACGGGACTAGCGGGAGGGCGGGCGTTC. This encodes CASSLTGLAGGRAF.

The rearrangement uses TRBV7-6 and TRBJ1-3; D is possibly TRBD1 (5 bases). This CDR3 spans 13 amino acids. The ends were cut back, 0 bases at V and 14 bases at J, with 14 bases in the middle. In germline, CDR1 is SGHVS, CDR2 FNYEAQ. The CDR3 reads CASSLAGDSALYF. The CDR3 nucleotides are TGTGCCAGCAGCTTAGCAGGAGACAGTGCTCTATATTTT.

CDR3 coding DNA: TGTGCCAGTAGTATATTGGGGTGGGACAGGGGGAAGACCGGGGAGCTGTTTTTT. Its protein product is CASSILGWDRGKTGELFF. The rearrangement joins TRBV19 to TRBJ2-2; 11 bases match TRBD1. V was clipped by 2 bases and J by 5 bases; unmatched bases: 10. The length of the CDR3 is 18 residues. Germline-derived CDR1 and CDR2 are LNHDA and SQIVND (reference sequence).

The gene calls are TRBV30 and TRBJ1-3; D unclear. Trimming took off 4 bases at V and 0 bases at J, with 4 bases between the two ends. CDR1 is GTSNPN and CDR2 is SVGIG in the germline V gene (reference sequence). The CDR3 is 12 residues long. In DNA form, the CDR3 reads TGTGCCTGGACCTACTCTGGAAACACCATATATTTT. It specifies CAWTYSGNTIYF.

The chain combines TRBV2 with TRBJ2-7; TRBD1 matches at 7 bases. V lost 5 bases to trimming and J lost 2 bases; unmatched junction nucleotides: 6. The CDR3 is 14 residues long. Germline V gene lookup returns CDR1 SNHLY and CDR2 FYNNEI. CDR3 sequence (DNA): TGTGCCAGCAGTTCGGACAGGTTAACCTACGAGCAGTACGTC. This codes for CASSSDRLTYEQYV.

The genes are TRBV29-1 and TRBJ1-2; D gene unclear. Per the germline V gene, CDR1 is SQVTM and CDR2 is ANQGSEA. Trimming stripped 7 bases from V and 1 base from J, with 7 bases between. The CDR3 has 11 residues. This CDR3 is CSGASNYGYTF. CDR3 coding DNA: TGCAGCGGGGCCAGTAACTATGGCTACACCTTC.

The chain joins TRBV4-2 to TRBJ2-3, with D perhaps TRBD1 (5 bases). Trimming shortened V by 0 bases and J by 4 bases, and 14 bases separated the two germline ends. The germline CDR1 and CDR2 sequences are LGHNA and YNFKEQ. The CDR3 loop spans 16 amino acids. The CDR3 sequence is CASSQEKGAIPDTQYF. CDR3 DNA sequence: TGTGCCAGCAGCCAAGAAAAAGGGGCCATCCCAGATACGCAGTATTTT.

This clone is a singleton in its sample. The rearrangement links TRBV2 to TRBJ1-5; D is unresolved. Trimming cost V 5 bases and J 2 bases, with 10 bases left between them. Germline V CDR1 and CDR2: SNHLY, FYNNEI. The CDR3 runs 14 residues. CDR3 amino acids: CASSLGSGNQPQHF. The CDR3 nucleotides read TGTGCCAGCAGTCTGGGGAGTGGCAATCAGCCCCAGCATTTT.

There are a few counts of this clone. The V call is TRBV28, the J call TRBJ2-7, with 8 bases identical to TRBD1. Germline V lookup: CDR1 MDHEN, CDR2 SYDVKM. The CDR3 runs to 13 residues. J lost 3 bases, V lost 7 bases, and 5 bases had no gene match. This CDR3 reads CASIPGGFYEQYF. The CDR3 DNA reads as TGTGCCAGCATTCCAGGGGGCTTCTACGAGCAGTACTTC.

The CDR3 DNA is TGTGCCAGCAGTCACCGAGGGTCGGGACAGGGGCTCACCGGGGAGCTGTTTTTT. This translates into CASSHRGSGQGLTGELFF. This chain uses TRBV28 with TRBJ2-2; TRBD1 matches 10 bases. Germline-derived CDR1 and CDR2 are MDHEN and SYDVKM. The V gene end was trimmed by 5 bases and the J gene end by 4 bases; junction bases not matched to a gene: 13. This CDR3 is 18 amino acids long.

The chain carries TRBV14 and TRBJ2-7; 7 nucleotides agree with TRBD1. Germline V lookup: CDR1 SGHDN, CDR2 FVKESK. The CDR3 length is 15 residues. V lost 1 base, J lost 6 bases, and 9 bases stayed unmatched. The CDR3 region has the DNA TGTGCCAGCAGCCAAGTGAACAGGGGCTCTCTCGAGCAGTACTTC. Translated: CASSQVNRGSLEQYF.

CDR3 loop: CASSQSQRGLGGYTF. CDR3 coding DNA: TGTGCCAGCAGCCAGTCCCAGCGGGGGTTAGGTGGCTACACCTTC. The chain combines TRBV3-1 (or the pseudogene TRBV3-2) with TRBJ1-2; tentatively, D is TRBD1 (5 bases). The CDR3 runs 15 residues. The V gene lost 3 bases and the J gene lost 7 bases, with 18 bases spanning the gap. Germline CDR1 and CDR2: LGHDT and YNNKEL (reference sequence).

The chain is built from TRBV15 and TRBJ2-7; a possible D gene is TRBD1 (7 bases). The V end was cut by 5 bases, the J end by 8 bases, with 22 bases between. Germline-derived CDR1 and CDR2 are LNHNV and YYDKDF (reference sequence). The CDR3 extends over 15 amino acids. The chain's CDR3 is CATSGGQPAGRKQYV. Written as DNA, the CDR3 is TGTGCCACCAGCGGGGGACAGCCGGCGGGGCGGAAGCAGTACGTC.

The DNA of the CDR3 is TGCGCCAGCATCCAAGGGAGGGCCATGGACTATGGCTACACCTTC. The encoded protein is CASIQGRAMDYGYTF. V usage is TRBV23-1 and J usage is TRBJ1-2; D gene unclear. TRBV23-1 qualifies as an ORF whose function is uncertain. The CDR3 spans 15 residues. Trimming removed 7 bases at V and 3 bases at J, with 18 bases between.

The rearrangement links TRBV11-2 to TRBJ1-3, with D maybe TRBD1 (6 bases). Germline V lookup: CDR1 SGHAT, CDR2 FQNNGV. The V and J ends lost 8 bases and 2 bases respectively, with 10 bases between them. This CDR3 comprises 13 residues. Here the CDR3 reads CASQRGPGNTIYF. The CDR3 nucleotides read TGTGCCAGCCAGCGGGGGCCTGGAAACACCATATATTTT.

The chain is built from TRBV11-2 and TRBJ1-1, with 7 bases identical to TRBD1. The CDR3 is 12 residues long. Per the germline V gene, CDR1 is SGHAT and CDR2 is FQNNGV. The trim removed 5 bases at V and 7 bases at J, leaving 4 bases unmatched. The chain's CDR3 is CASSRQGFEAFF. The CDR3 coding sequence is TGTGCCAGCAGCAGACAGGGATTTGAAGCTTTCTTT.

The count of this clone is one. V usage is TRBV4-2 and J usage is TRBJ2-3, with D perhaps TRBD1 (5 bases). The V gene's germline CDR1 is LGHNA and CDR2 YNFKEQ. V lost 1 base to trimming and J lost 3 bases, with 11 bases between them. The CDR3 runs 15 residues. The chain's CDR3 is CASSQGAGSTDTQYF. The CDR3 nucleotides are TGTGCCAGCAGCCAAGGGGCAGGGTCGACAGATACGCAGTATTTT.

This chain uses TRBV19 with TRBJ1-1; D is ambiguous. With 5 bases removed from V and 0 bases from J, the gap between germline ends came to 13 bases. The CDR3 length is 15 residues. Germline loops: CDR1 LNHDA, CDR2 SQIVND (reference sequence). CDR3 sequence: CASSSGLVVNTEAFF. CDR3 bases: TGTGCCAGTAGTTCCGGACTGGTAGTGAACACTGAAGCTTTCTTT.

The rearrangement joins TRBV4-1 to TRBJ2-3; weak D call: TRBD2 (5 bases). The CDR3 contains 15 residues. Between the trimmed V and J ends, which lost 0 bases and 2 bases, there was a span of 9 bases. Per the germline V gene, CDR1 is MGHRA and CDR2 is YSYEKL. The CDR3 DNA sequence: TGCGCCAGCAGCCAAGATCTGAGGGTCACAGATACGCAGTATTTT. Encoded protein: CASSQDLRVTDTQYF.

Only one count was recorded for this clone. The chain is built from TRBV29-1 and TRBJ1-1; D possibly corresponds to TRBD1 (5 bases). The CDR3 sequence is 13 residues long. The V gene's germline CDR1 is SQVTM and CDR2 ANQGSEA. Trimming removed 0 bases at V and 8 bases at J, with 13 bases between. The CDR3 protein is CSVEDGAGLEAFF. The CDR3 DNA reads as TGCAGCGTTGAAGATGGGGCAGGATTGGAAGCTTTCTTT.

This rearrangement joins TRBV19 to TRBJ2-5, with 8 bases matching TRBD1. The V gene end was trimmed by 3 bases and the J gene end by 5 bases; junction bases not matched to a gene: 8. This CDR3 has 15 amino acids. Germline V lookup: CDR1 LNHDA, CDR2 SQIVND (reference sequence). For the CDR3, the DNA is TGTGCCAGTAGTATTAGCAGGGGGCGGTCGGAGACCCAGTACTTC. Its protein product is CASSISRGRSETQYF.